One sample yielded the 28 T cell receptor beta chains listed below, sequenced in a study of blood T cell repertoires in COVID-19 (TCRdb year 2020). The protocol used for the library was the immunoSEQ multiplex PCR assay. TCRdb carries this immuneACCESS record with in-frame sequences only. Its versions omit some clonotypes, under half of them owing to an unresolved V gene in the studies checked, with the rest unexplained. Across this sample there are more than 150,000 clones, with about nine tenths seen only once. The ten largest clones add up to around 2.4% of the sample. Sequenced input: PBMCs or T cells enriched from blood (not recorded which). All receptors derive from a woman aged 25 to 45 who had recovered from COVID-19.

This clone was recorded once. The chain recombines TRBV7-9 with TRBJ1-1; D not resolved. V gave up 8 bases and J gave up 2 bases, with 6 bases separating them. This CDR3 is 11 amino acids long. Germline V CDR1 and CDR2: SEHNR, FQNEAQ (reference sequence). CDR3 in amino acids: CASELNTEAFF. As DNA, the CDR3 is TGTGCCAGCGAACTTAACACTGAAGCTTTCTTT.

As for this clone: Other nucleotide sequences in the sample specify the same CDR3. The V and J genes are TRBV6-2 or TRBV6-3 and TRBJ1-1; 7 nucleotides match TRBD1. There are 14 residues in the CDR3. The junction had 2 bases not matched to a gene; V was cut back by 0 bases and J by 4 bases. CDR1 and CDR2 (germline): MNHEY, SVGEGT. CDR3 in DNA: TGTGCCAGCAGTTACTCAGGGGGCGGCACTGAAGCTTTCTTT. Residues: CASSYSGGGTEAFF.

This clone was detected only a few times. The rearrangement links TRBV9 to TRBJ1-3; 7 nucleotides line up with TRBD1. The length of the CDR3 is 16 residues. V shed 4 bases and J 4 bases; nucleotides not matched to a gene: 11. Germline loops: CDR1 SGDLS, CDR2 YYNGEE. The DNA for the CDR3 is TGTGCCAGCAGCCAGGCGACAGGGAGGCCCGGAAACACCATATATTTT. Its protein product is CASSQATGRPGNTIYF.

The gene calls are TRBV5-1 and TRBJ1-2, with a tentative D call TRBD1 (5 bases). V lost 4 bases and J 10 bases, leaving 20 bases between the germline ends. The CDR3 consists of 14 residues. Germline CDR1 is SGHRS and CDR2 is YFSETQ. The DNA for the CDR3 is TGCGCCAGCAGCCTTGGGTCGTCTCAACAGGCCTACACCTTC. This sequence encodes CASSLGSSQQAYTF.

Only a few counts were recorded for this clone. The chain joins TRBV12-3 or TRBV12-4 to TRBJ2-7; no clear D. V lost 1 base and J lost 6, with 10 bases in between. The CDR3 totals 13 residues. This CDR3 reads CASSLGAFGEQYF. As DNA, the CDR3 is TGTGCCAGCAGTTTAGGGGCCTTCGGCGAGCAGTACTTC.

The J gene is TRBJ2-5, the V gene TRBV18; unclear D gene. CDR1 KGHSH and CDR2 LQKENI come from the germline V gene. Trimming removed 2 bases from V and 4 bases from J, with 11 bases in between. This CDR3 has 14 residues. CDR3: CASSPGPEPETQYF. In nucleotides, the CDR3 is TGTGCCAGCTCACCAGGTCCAGAACCAGAGACCCAGTACTTC.

V usage is TRBV5-1 and J usage is TRBJ2-2, with D perhaps matching TRBD2 (7 bases). CDR1 SGHRS and CDR2 YFSETQ come from the germline V gene. Trimming shortened V by 4 bases and J by 4 bases, and 17 bases separated the two germline ends. The CDR3 runs to 16 residues. The DNA for the CDR3 is TGCGCCAGCAGCCCGGGGGCGGGCGGGAGCACCGGGGAGCTGTTTTTT. Translating gives CASSPGAGGSTGELFF.

This chain links TRBV3-1 (or the pseudogene TRBV3-2) with TRBJ2-7, with a tentative D call TRBD1 (7 bases). Germline V gene data show CDR1 as LGHDT and CDR2 as YNNKEL (reference sequence). Trimming shortened V by 4 bases and J by 8 bases, and 15 bases separated the two germline ends. CDR3 size: 13 residues. The CDR3 spells CASSLGGQDKQYF. Written as DNA, the CDR3 is TGTGCCAGCAGCCTGGGAGGACAGGACAAGCAGTACTTC.

The rearrangement uses TRBV5-6 and TRBJ2-7; D gene ambiguous. The CDR3 length is 15 residues. Per germline, CDR1 SGHDT and CDR2 YYEEEE. Trimming stripped 1 base from V and 2 bases from J, with 13 bases between. This CDR3 is CASSLINAGAYEQYF. The CDR3 bases are TGTGCCAGCAGCTTGATAAACGCCGGAGCCTACGAGCAGTACTTC.

The chain combines TRBV24-1 with TRBJ2-4; the D gene is possibly TRBD1 (8 bases). The CDR3 totals 13 residues. Trimming pared 10 bases from V and 7 bases from J, leaving 16 bases between. The germline V gene has CDR1 KGHDR and CDR2 SFDVKD. The CDR3 sequence: CATQGQGGNIQYF. The DNA of the CDR3 is TGTGCCACACAAGGACAGGGAGGGAACATTCAGTACTTC.

For the CDR3, the DNA is TGCGCCAGCAGCTTCGCCTCCAGGGGGCAGGAAAGCAATGAGCAGTTCTTC. It encodes CASSFASRGQESNEQFF. V is TRBV5-1 and J is TRBJ2-1, with 8 bases lining up with TRBD1. After removal of 2 bases from V and 6 bases from J, the junction contained 13 bases not matched to a gene. The CDR3 has 17 residues. Per the germline V gene, CDR1 is SGHRS and CDR2 is YFSETQ.

This sequence joins TRBV27 and TRBJ1-1, with D maybe TRBD1 (5 bases). The length of the CDR3 is 14 residues. V was shortened by 0 bases and J by 10 bases, with 15 bases between the two germline ends. Germline CDR1 is MNHEY and CDR2 is SMNVEV (reference sequence). The CDR3 nucleotides are TGTGCCAGCAGTTTATCAGTAAGGAGGAGGGGAGCTTTCTTT. Protein sequence: CASSLSVRRRGAFF.

The V and J genes are TRBV7-2 and TRBJ2-7; D perhaps matches TRBD1 (6 bases). Germline assignment: CDR1 SGHTA and CDR2 FQGNSA. V gave up 4 bases and J gave up 3 bases, with 16 bases separating them. CDR3 length: 15 amino acids. CDR3 in DNA: TGTGCCAGCAGCTCGCGGACAGCGGCAGGCTACGAGCAGTACTTC. It specifies CASSSRTAAGYEQYF.

V gene TRBV27 combines with J gene TRBJ1-4, with 8 bases matching TRBD1. The CDR3 sequence is 17 residues long. Germline CDR1 MNHEY, CDR2 SMNVEV (reference sequence). V shed 3 bases and J 0 bases; nucleotides not matched to a gene: 6. CDR3 DNA: TGTGCCAGCAGTTTCCAGGGGGCAGGGGCAACTAATGAAAAACTGTTTTTT. Protein: CASSFQGAGATNEKLFF.

The chain joins TRBV3-1 (or the pseudogene TRBV3-2) to TRBJ2-3, with D unresolved. Deletions cut 3 bases from V and 11 bases from J, with 18 bases between. CDR1 and CDR2 from the germline V gene are LGHDT and YNNKEL (reference sequence). This CDR3 spans 14 amino acids. The CDR3 DNA reads TGTGCCAGCAGCCAGGGCCGTCAGAACCCAGGGCAGTATTTT. Translating gives CASSQGRQNPGQYF.

The rearrangement joins TRBV2 to TRBJ1-5; 7 bases map to TRBD1. The V gene end was trimmed by 3 bases and the J gene end by 2 bases; junction bases not matched to a gene: 1. This CDR3 is built from 14 residues. Germline V gene lookup returns CDR1 SNHLY and CDR2 FYNNEI. CDR3 region: CASSDDRGNQPQHF. DNA for the CDR3: TGTGCCAGCAGTGACGACAGGGGCAATCAGCCCCAGCATTTT.

The genes are TRBV7-9 and TRBJ1-2; the match to TRBD1 covers 10 bases. Germline lookup yields CDR1 SEHNR and CDR2 FQNEAQ (reference sequence). V trimming: 4 bases; J trimming: 4 bases; junction bases outside the gene matches: 6. The CDR3 runs 15 residues. The CDR3, as DNA: TGTGCCAGCAGCTCATCTGGGACAGGGGCCTATGGCTACACCTTC. This gives the protein CASSSSGTGAYGYTF.

There are many counts of this clone. The chain couples TRBV3-1 (or the pseudogene TRBV3-2) to TRBJ1-4; TRBD1 might be the D (5 bases). Germline loops: CDR1 LGHDT, CDR2 YNNKEL (reference sequence). The CDR3 is 18 residues long. V was trimmed by 0 bases and J by 6 bases, leaving 20 bases between them. The CDR3: CASSQDLNLVGEDEKLFF. The CDR3 DNA follows: TGTGCCAGCAGCCAAGACTTGAATTTAGTAGGGGAGGATGAAAAACTGTTTTTT.

V and J are TRBV4-2 and TRBJ1-5; 7 bases are shared with TRBD1. V shed 5 bases, J shed 6 bases, and the junction held 10 bases outside the gene matches. CDR3 length equals 15 residues. Germline CDR1 reads LGHNA; CDR2 reads YNFKEQ. The chain's CDR3 is CASSIEVQGPQPQHF. The CDR3 region has the DNA TGTGCCAGCAGCATAGAGGTACAGGGGCCTCAGCCCCAGCATTTT.

The genes are TRBV18 and TRBJ1-2; TRBD1 is a possible D gene (5 bases). The V gene's germline CDR1 is KGHSH and CDR2 LQKENI. This CDR3 region has 18 residues. The V gene lost 3 bases and the J gene lost 8 bases, with 28 bases spanning the gap. Here the CDR3 reads CASSPTWGPQLGLQGYTF. The CDR3 coding sequence is TGTGCCAGCTCACCTACCTGGGGTCCTCAGTTGGGGCTTCAAGGCTACACCTTC.

The gene calls are TRBV7-2 and TRBJ1-5; the match to TRBD1 covers 8 bases. The junction had 7 bases not matched to a gene; V was cut back by 2 bases and J by 7 bases. The CDR3 length is 15 residues. Germline V gene lookup returns CDR1 SGHTA and CDR2 FQGNSA. The CDR3 region is CASSLQQGVGQPQHF. The CDR3 DNA reads TGTGCCAGCAGCTTACAACAGGGGGTCGGACAGCCCCAGCATTTT. Full variable domain (missing parts from reference TRBV7-2 and TRBJ1-5): GAGVSQSPSNKVTEKGKDVELRCDPISGHTALYWYRQSLGQGLEFLIYFQGNSAPDKSGLPSDRFSAERTGGSVSTLTIQRTQQEDSAVYLCASSLQQGVGQPQHFGDGTRLSIL.

The chain recombines TRBV25-1 with TRBJ1-6; 7 positions agree with TRBD1. CDR3 length: 13 residues. The germline V gene has CDR1 MGHDK and CDR2 SYGVNS. The junction had 5 bases not matched to a gene; V was cut back by 8 bases and J by 7 bases. CDR3 in amino acids: CASATGRNSPLHF. DNA of the CDR3: TGTGCCAGCGCGACAGGGCGGAATTCACCCCTCCACTTT.

The J gene is TRBJ2-2, the V gene TRBV20-1; 8 nucleotides match TRBD2. The germline V gene encodes CDR1 DFQATT and CDR2 SNEGSKA (reference sequence). The CDR3 length is 14 residues. Trimming at V came to 3 bases and at J to 3 bases, leaving 3 bases not matched to a gene. CDR3 bases: TGCAGTGCTAGTTACGGGGGGGACACCGGGGAGCTGTTTTTT. Amino acids: CSASYGGDTGELFF.

This clone was counted a few times. The chain links TRBV6-2 or TRBV6-3 to TRBJ2-2; tentatively, D is TRBD1 (6 bases). The CDR3 has 14 residues. Trimming took off 6 bases at V and 5 bases at J, with 13 bases between the two ends. Germline values: CDR1 MNHEY, CDR2 SVGEGT. The CDR3 DNA is TGTGCCAGCAGACCTACCGGGACAACCGGGGAGCTGTTTTTT. Encoded protein: CASRPTGTTGELFF.

V is TRBV5-4 and J is TRBJ2-1, with a tentative D call TRBD2 (5 bases). Trimming took 0 bases from V and 7 from J, leaving 11 bases between them. The CDR3 extends over 14 amino acids. Per the germline V gene, CDR1 is SGHNT and CDR2 is YYREEE (reference sequence). This CDR3 reads CASSLGGRGNEQFF. The DNA for the CDR3 is TGTGCCAGCAGCTTGGGGGGTCGGGGAAATGAGCAGTTCTTC.

The CDR3 reads CATSYRQETQYF. CDR3 nucleotide sequence: TGTGCCACGTCTTACAGACAAGAGACCCAGTACTTC. The chain employs TRBV19 and TRBJ2-5; D call uncertain. Germline-derived CDR1 and CDR2 are LNHDA and SQIVND (reference sequence). The V gene lost 10 bases and the J gene lost 2 bases, with 11 bases spanning the gap. The CDR3 totals 12 residues.

The rearrangement links TRBV5-5 to TRBJ2-7; no firm D call. Trimming left V 3 bases short and J 4 bases short, with 14 bases between. The germline V gene encodes CDR1 SGHKS and CDR2 YYEKEE (reference sequence). The CDR3 totals 14 residues. CDR3 sequence (DNA): TGTGCCAGCAGCTCCCCGGGTGTCTCTTACGAGCAGTACTTC. Its protein is CASSSPGVSYEQYF.

This clone was seen just once. The chain recombines TRBV19 with TRBJ2-7; TRBD1 aligns across 9 bases. The CDR3 extends over 14 amino acids. V dropped 2 bases and J dropped 6; count of bases not matched to a gene: 5. In germline, CDR1 is LNHDA, CDR2 SQIVND (reference sequence). The CDR3 sequence: CASSIPGQGAEQYF. CDR3 nucleotides: TGTGCCAGTAGTATACCGGGACAGGGTGCCGAGCAGTACTTC. The full variable domain, its missing parts supplied by reference TRBV19 and TRBJ2-7, is DGGITQSPKYLFRKEGQNVTLSCEQNLNHDAMYWYRQDPGQGLRLIYYSQIVNDFQKGDIAEGYSVSREKKESFPLTVTSAQKNPTAFYLCASSIPGQGAEQYFGPGTRLTVT.